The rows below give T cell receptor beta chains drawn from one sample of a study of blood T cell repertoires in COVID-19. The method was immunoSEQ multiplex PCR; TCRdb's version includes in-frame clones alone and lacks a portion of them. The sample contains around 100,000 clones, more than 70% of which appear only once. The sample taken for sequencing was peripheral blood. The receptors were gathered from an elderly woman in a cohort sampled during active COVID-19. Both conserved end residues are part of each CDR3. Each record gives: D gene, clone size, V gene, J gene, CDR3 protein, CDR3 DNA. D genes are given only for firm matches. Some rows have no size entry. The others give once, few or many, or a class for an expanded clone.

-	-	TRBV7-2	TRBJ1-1	CASSLPYRETEAFF	TGTGCCAGCAGCTTGCCTTACAGGGAAACTGAAGCTTTCTTT
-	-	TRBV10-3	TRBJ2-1	CAISEWGEQGLEFF	TGTGCCATCAGTGAGTGGGGGGAACAGGGGTTGGAGTTCTTC
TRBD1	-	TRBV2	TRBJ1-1	CASGRGLVTEAFF	TGTGCCAGCGGCAGGGGGCTTGTCACTGAAGCTTTCTTT
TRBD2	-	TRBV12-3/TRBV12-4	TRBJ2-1	CASSIGTSGSRFF	TGTGCCAGCAGTATCGGGACTAGCGGGAGCCGGTTCTTC
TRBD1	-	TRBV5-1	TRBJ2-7	CASSLSQGQGGEQYF	TGCGCCAGCAGCTTGTCCCAGGGACAGGGGGGCGAGCAGTACTTC
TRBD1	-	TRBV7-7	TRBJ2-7	CASSQGRDRGSGNF	TGTGCTAGCAGCCAGGGGCGGGACAGGGGTTCCGGGAACTTC
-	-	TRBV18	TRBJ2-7	CASSPPLPPYEQYF	TGTGCCAGCTCACCACCCCTCCCCCCCTACGAGCAGTACTTC
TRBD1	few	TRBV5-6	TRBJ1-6	CASSGLQGASSPLHF	TGTGCCAGCAGCGGACTTCAGGGGGCTAGTTCACCCCTCCACTTT
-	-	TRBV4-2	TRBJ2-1	CASSQSGSRGYNEQFF	TGTGCCAGCAGCCAATCTGGTAGCCGAGGGTACAATGAGCAGTTCTTC
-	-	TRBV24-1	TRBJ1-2	CATSRGSNYGYTF	TGTGCCACCAGCAGGGGTAGCAACTATGGCTACACCTTC
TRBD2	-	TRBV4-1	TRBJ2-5	CASSQLGTSAWDTQYF	TGCGCCAGCAGCCAACTGGGGACTAGCGCTTGGGACACCCAGTACTTC
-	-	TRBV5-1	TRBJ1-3	CASSQAGNTIYF	TGCGCCAGCAGCCAGGCTGGAAACACCATATATTTT
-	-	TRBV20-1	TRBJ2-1	CSASPSSGVVDEQFF	TGCAGTGCTAGTCCCTCCTCCGGGGTGGTGGATGAGCAGTTCTTC
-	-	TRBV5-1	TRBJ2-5	CASSLGQQETQYF	TGCGCCAGCAGCTTGGGCCAGCAAGAGACCCAGTACTTC
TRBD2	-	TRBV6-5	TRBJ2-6	CASGRTSSGANVLTF	TGTGCCAGCGGACGGACTAGCTCTGGGGCCAACGTCCTGACTTTC
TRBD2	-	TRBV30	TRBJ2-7	CAWSVRLAGYSYEQYF	TGTGCCTGGAGTGTACGCCTAGCGGGGTACTCCTACGAGCAGTACTTC
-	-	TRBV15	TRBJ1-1	CATSRDPGGGSTEAFF	TGTGCCACCAGCAGAGATCCGGGGGGAGGGAGCACTGAAGCTTTCTTT
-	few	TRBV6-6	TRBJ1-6	CASSYTGDSSPLHF	TGTGCCAGCAGTTACACAGGCGACAGTTCACCCCTCCACTTT
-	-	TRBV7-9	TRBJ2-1	CASSLAGAGDEQFF	TGTGCCAGCAGCTTAGCAGGGGCAGGGGATGAGCAGTTCTTC
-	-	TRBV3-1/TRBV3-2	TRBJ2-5	CASSQVEGQTQYF	TGTGCCAGCAGCCAAGTCGAGGGCCAGACCCAGTACTTC
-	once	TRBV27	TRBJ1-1	CASSLSRTTSLGAFF	TGTGCCAGCAGTTTATCGAGGACAACTTCCCTCGGAGCTTTCTTT
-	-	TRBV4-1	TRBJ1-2	CASSQQEGQTNNYGYTF	TGCGCCAGCAGCCAACAGGAGGGCCAGACCAATAACTATGGCTACACCTTC
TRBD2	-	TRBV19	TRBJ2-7	CASSTIAGARYEQYF	TGTGCCAGTAGTACTATAGCGGGGGCGCGCTACGAGCAGTACTTC
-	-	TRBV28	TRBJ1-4	CASSLGGGGNEKLFF	TGTGCCAGCAGTTTAGGGGGAGGGGGTAATGAAAAACTGTTTTTT
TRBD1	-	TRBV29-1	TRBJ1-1	CSLRDREGRYTEAFF	TGCAGCCTCCGGGACAGGGAGGGTAGGTACACTGAAGCTTTCTTT
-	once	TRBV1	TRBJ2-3	CTSSSHPPSMAGYTQYF	TGCACCAGCAGCTCCCACCCCCCTAGCATGGCTGGTTATACGCAGTATTTT
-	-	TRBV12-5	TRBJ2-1	CASDERYNEQFF	TGTGCTAGTGACGAGAGGTACAATGAGCAGTTCTTC
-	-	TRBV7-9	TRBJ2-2	CASSPHTGELFF	TGTGCCAGCAGCCCTCACACCGGGGAGCTGTTTTTT
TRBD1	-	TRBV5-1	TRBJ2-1	CASSLVLGQTNNEQFF	TGCGCCAGCAGCTTGGTCCTGGGACAGACTAACAATGAGCAGTTCTTC
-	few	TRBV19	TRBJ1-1	CASSQSGMGPTEAFF	TGTGCCAGTAGCCAAAGCGGGATGGGCCCCACTGAAGCTTTCTTT
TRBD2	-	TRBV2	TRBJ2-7	CASGLAGVPSYEQYF	TGTGCCAGCGGATTAGCGGGAGTCCCCTCCTACGAGCAGTACTTC
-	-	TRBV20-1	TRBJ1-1	CSARGAPEAFF	TGCAGTGCTAGAGGCGCTCCTGAAGCTTTCTTT
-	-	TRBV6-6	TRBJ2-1	CASTVGERRGEQFF	TGTGCCAGCACTGTCGGCGAGCGGAGGGGTGAGCAGTTCTTC
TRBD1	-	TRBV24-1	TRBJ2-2	CATSDWDRDAGELFF	TGTGCCACCAGTGACTGGGACAGGGACGCCGGGGAGCTGTTTTTT
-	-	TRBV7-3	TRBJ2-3	CASSSVSSTDTQYF	TGTGCCAGCAGCTCTGTATCCAGCACAGATACGCAGTATTTT
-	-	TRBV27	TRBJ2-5	CASSNLQETQYF	TGTGCCAGCAGTAACTTACAAGAGACCCAGTACTTC
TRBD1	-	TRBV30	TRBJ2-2	CAWSAPGTGLTGELFF	TGTGCCTGGAGCGCCCCCGGGACAGGGCTCACCGGGGAGCTGTTTTTT